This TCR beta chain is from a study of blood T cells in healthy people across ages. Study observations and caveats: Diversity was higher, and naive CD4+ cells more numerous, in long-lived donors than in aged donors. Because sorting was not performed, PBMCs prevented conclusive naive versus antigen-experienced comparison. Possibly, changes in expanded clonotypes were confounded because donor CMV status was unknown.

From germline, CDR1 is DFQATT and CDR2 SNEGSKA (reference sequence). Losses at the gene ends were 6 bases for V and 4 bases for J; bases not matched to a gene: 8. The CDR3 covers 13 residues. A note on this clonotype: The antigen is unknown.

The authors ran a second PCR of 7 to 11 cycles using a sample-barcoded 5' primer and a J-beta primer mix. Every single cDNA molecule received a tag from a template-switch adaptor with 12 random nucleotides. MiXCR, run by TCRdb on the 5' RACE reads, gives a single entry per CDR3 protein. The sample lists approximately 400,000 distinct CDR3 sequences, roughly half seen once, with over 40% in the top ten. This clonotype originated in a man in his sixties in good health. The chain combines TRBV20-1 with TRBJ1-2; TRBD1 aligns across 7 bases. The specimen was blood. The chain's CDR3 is CSATGTESYGYTF. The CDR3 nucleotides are TGCAGTGCCACCGGGACAGAGAGCTATGGCTACACCTTC.